The 31 T cell receptor beta chains below come from one sample, sequenced in a study of technical replicates of blood from a few donors. Here immunoSEQ multiplex PCR was the method, and the copy in TCRdb shows in-frame clones only, minus some. There are approximately 81,000 clones in the sample; 95% occur only once, and 0.35% to 0.45% lies in the top ten. Sequences were obtained from T cells isolated from PBMCs. The receptor source for this set is a human donor in good health.

The chain joins TRBV27 to TRBJ2-2, with TRBD2 matching 11 bases. With 8 bases clipped from V and 5 bases from J, the junction kept 10 bases outside the gene matches. The CDR3 runs to 16 residues. The germline V gene has CDR1 MNHEY and CDR2 SMNVEV (reference sequence). CDR3 loop: CASAFLLAGGTGELFF. As DNA, the CDR3 is TGTGCCAGCGCTTTTCTATTAGCGGGAGGGACCGGGGAGCTGTTTTTT.

CDR3 in DNA: TGTGCCAGCAGTTGGGGACAGGGTGACACTGAAGCTTTCTTT. Translating it yields CASSWGQGDTEAFF. V gene TRBV6-5 combines with J gene TRBJ1-1; 9 bases are shared with TRBD1. Losses at the gene ends were 4 bases for V and 3 bases for J; bases not matched to a gene: 3. CDR1 and CDR2 from the germline V gene are MNHEY and SVGAGI. CDR3 length equals 14 residues.

The rearrangement links TRBV9 to TRBJ2-3, with 12 bases that match TRBD2. The germline V gene has CDR1 SGDLS and CDR2 YYNGEE. With 0 bases clipped from V and 1 base from J, the junction kept 9 bases outside the gene matches. The length of the CDR3 is 19 residues. This CDR3 is CASSVDLGLAGPGTDTQYF. CDR3 sequence (DNA): TGTGCCAGCAGCGTAGATTTGGGACTAGCGGGCCCTGGCACAGATACGCAGTATTTT.

CDR3 region: CAWTVSPNTEAFF. DNA for the CDR3: TGTGCCTGGACAGTTTCTCCAAACACTGAAGCTTTCTTT. V is TRBV30 and J is TRBJ1-1; D gene ambiguous. The CDR3 runs 13 residues. Between the trimmed V and J ends, which lost 4 bases and 2 bases, there was a span of 11 bases. The germline CDR1 and CDR2 sequences are GTSNPN and SVGIG (reference sequence).

This clone was detected once. This chain uses TRBV19 with TRBJ1-4; D uncertain. V was shortened by 8 bases and J by 1 base, with 8 bases between the two germline ends. The CDR3 has 13 residues. Germline-derived CDR1 and CDR2 are LNHDA and SQIVND (reference sequence). The CDR3 loop reads CASGGLTNEKLFF. The CDR3 DNA follows: TGTGCCAGTGGAGGGCTAACTAATGAAAAACTGTTTTTT.

The chain links TRBV19 to TRBJ1-5; perhaps TRBD1 as D (5 bases). Trimming cost V 3 bases and J 2 bases, with 8 bases left between them. This CDR3 is built from 14 residues. CDR1 is LNHDA and CDR2 is SQIVND in the germline V gene (reference sequence). The CDR3 region has the DNA TGTGCCAGTAGTATGTCGGGGGGCAATCAGCCCCAGCATTTT. It yields the protein CASSMSGGNQPQHF.

The chain couples TRBV7-8 to TRBJ1-1, with 10 bases identical to TRBD1. This CDR3 has 16 amino acids. Per germline, CDR1 SGHVS and CDR2 FQNEAQ. The trim removed 4 bases at V and 3 bases at J, leaving 8 bases unmatched. The CDR3: CASSSNYGQGDTEAFF. Written as DNA, the CDR3 is TGTGCCAGCAGCTCTAACTATGGACAGGGGGACACTGAAGCTTTCTTT.

The V call is TRBV11-2, the J call TRBJ1-1; D perhaps matches TRBD1 (5 bases). Trimming removed 6 bases from V and 1 base from J, with 9 bases in between. CDR1 SGHAT and CDR2 FQNNGV come from the germline V gene. The CDR3 sequence is 13 residues long. The CDR3 is CASSFTGNTEAFF. The CDR3, as DNA: TGTGCCAGCAGTTTCACAGGGAACACTGAAGCTTTCTTT.

This chain connects TRBV27 to TRBJ2-3, with 13 bases fitting TRBD2. Losses at the gene ends were 5 bases for V and 0 bases for J; bases not matched to a gene: 8. This CDR3 has 18 residues. The germline gives CDR1 MNHEY, CDR2 SMNVEV (reference sequence). CDR3 coding DNA: TGTGCCAGCAGTCCCAGGACTAGCGGGAGCCCTAGCACAGATACGCAGTATTTT. Translation: CASSPRTSGSPSTDTQYF.

This clone was found once. The chain carries TRBV6-4 and TRBJ1-3; maybe TRBD1 (5 bases). The CDR3 contains 18 residues. From germline, CDR1 is MRHNA and CDR2 SNTAGT. The V end lost 0 bases, the J end lost 0 bases, and 15 bases lay between the germline ends. CDR3 in DNA: TGTGCCAGCAGTGACTCGGATTCTGGGGCCGACTCTGGAAACACCATATATTTT. This gives the protein CASSDSDSGADSGNTIYF.

J is TRBJ2-1 and V is TRBV30, with 13 bases matching TRBD2. There are 14 residues in the CDR3. With V trimmed by 2 bases and J by 6 bases, 1 base remained unmatched. The germline CDR1 and CDR2 sequences are GTSNPN and SVGIG (reference sequence). This CDR3 reads CAWSRLAGGNEQFF. The CDR3, as DNA: TGTGCCTGGAGTAGACTAGCGGGAGGCAATGAGCAGTTCTTC.

This clone was counted a single time. This chain joins TRBV2 and TRBJ1-3; 7 bases match TRBD1. This CDR3 spans 13 amino acids. Germline V gene data show CDR1 as SNHLY and CDR2 as FYNNEI. J was trimmed by 4 bases and V by 8 bases; bases with no gene match: 5. The CDR3 bases are TGTGCCAGCGCACAGGGGAACGGAAACACCATATATTTT. Translated, it gives CASAQGNGNTIYF.

The rearrangement joins TRBV27 to TRBJ2-7; D is ambiguous. V was clipped by 6 bases and J by 3 bases, with 15 bases between them. The CDR3 runs 14 residues. The germline V gene has CDR1 MNHEY and CDR2 SMNVEV (reference sequence). CDR3 sequence: CASSPRNARYEQYF. The CDR3 nucleotides read TGTGCCAGCAGCCCTAGAAACGCACGCTACGAGCAGTACTTC.

The J gene is TRBJ2-7, the V gene TRBV30, with D hard to call. The V gene's germline CDR1 is GTSNPN and CDR2 SVGIG (reference sequence). The ends were cut back, 2 bases at V and 0 bases at J, with 8 bases in the middle. This CDR3 spans 13 amino acids. CDR3 protein: CAWSLSNSYEQYF. In DNA, the CDR3 is TGTGCCTGGAGTCTTAGCAACTCCTACGAGCAGTACTTC.

This rearrangement joins TRBV10-1 to TRBJ2-7; 7 nucleotides line up with TRBD1. The CDR3 is 14 amino acids. Trimming cost V 5 bases and J 0 bases; bases outside gene matches: 4. In germline, CDR1 is WNHNN, CDR2 SYGVQD (reference sequence). CDR3 DNA: TGCGCCAGCAGTACCGGGACAGACTCCTACGAGCAGTACTTC. Protein: CASSTGTDSYEQYF.

The chain employs TRBV5-1 and TRBJ1-1; no firm D call. Per germline, CDR1 SGHRS and CDR2 YFSETQ. Trimming left V 3 bases short and J 0 bases short, with 9 bases between. The length of the CDR3 is 14 residues. CDR3 sequence (DNA): TGCGCCAGCAGCTCCTATACAGTGAACACTGAAGCTTTCTTT. This translates into CASSSYTVNTEAFF.

The chain has TRBV27 and TRBJ2-1, with TRBD2 matching 7 bases. The CDR3 consists of 14 residues. The germline gives CDR1 MNHEY, CDR2 SMNVEV (reference sequence). The trim removed 9 bases at V and 2 bases at J, leaving 7 bases unmatched. DNA of the CDR3: TGTGCCAGTTCAGAGCGGGAAGCCTACAATGAGCAGTTCTTC. Translation gives CASSEREAYNEQFF.

V is TRBV9 and J is TRBJ2-7, with D possibly matching TRBD1 (5 bases). Germline loops: CDR1 SGDLS, CDR2 YYNGEE. Deletions cut 0 bases from V and 2 bases from J, with 18 bases between. This CDR3 region has 17 residues. This CDR3 reads CASSVDSGHGWTYEQYF. In DNA, the CDR3 is TGTGCCAGCAGCGTAGACTCAGGACACGGGTGGACCTACGAGCAGTACTTC.

This clone was picked up one time. CDR3: CAWSVLSYGYTF. The DNA for the CDR3 is TGTGCCTGGAGTGTACTTAGCTATGGCTACACCTTC. This chain connects TRBV30 to TRBJ1-2; D unclear. Germline assignment: CDR1 GTSNPN and CDR2 SVGIG (reference sequence). This CDR3 contains 12 residues. V was shortened by 0 bases and J by 4 bases, with 6 bases between the two germline ends.

The chain uses TRBV7-3 and TRBJ2-1, with 8 bases that match TRBD2. Germline V gene sequence: CDR1 SGHTA, CDR2 FQGTGA. The trim removed 5 bases at V and 0 bases at J, leaving 6 bases unmatched. The CDR3 loop spans 16 amino acids. DNA for the CDR3: TGTGCCAGCAGCGTTAGCGGGACAAGCTCCTACAATGAGCAGTTCTTC. Protein: CASSVSGTSSYNEQFF.

The chain joins TRBV6-5 to TRBJ1-5; no clear D gene. This CDR3 has 14 residues. Trimming cost V 8 bases and J 0 bases, with 11 bases left between them. From germline, CDR1 is MNHEY and CDR2 SVGAGI. CDR3 amino acids: CASGRGNSNQPQHF. The CDR3 DNA is TGTGCCAGCGGGCGAGGGAATAGCAATCAGCCCCAGCATTTT.

This clone was detected only a few times. The chain is built from TRBV5-1 and TRBJ2-2; a possible D gene is TRBD2 (6 bases). Germline loops: CDR1 SGHRS, CDR2 YFSETQ. With 3 bases removed from V and 6 bases from J, the gap between germline ends came to 15 bases. This CDR3 comprises 15 residues. CDR3 residues: CASSSGVGGAGELFF. The CDR3, as DNA: TGCGCCAGCAGCTCTGGAGTGGGGGGTGCCGGGGAGCTGTTTTTT.

This chain's CDR3 is CASSLAGLTYEQYF. The CDR3 coding sequence is TGTGCCAGCAGCTTAGCGGGATTAACCTACGAGCAGTACTTC. This sequence joins TRBV5-4 and TRBJ2-7; 7 nucleotides line up with TRBD2. The germline V gene encodes CDR1 SGHNT and CDR2 YYREEE (reference sequence). This CDR3 is 14 amino acids long. The junction had 4 bases not matched to a gene; V was cut back by 2 bases and J by 2 bases. Full variable domain (missing parts from reference TRBV5-4 and TRBJ2-7): ETGVTQSPTHLIKTRGQQVTLRCSSQSGHNTVSWYQQALGQGPQFIFQYYREEENGRGNFPPRFSGLQFPNYSSELNVNALELDDSALYLCASSLAGLTYEQYFGPGTRLTVT.

The chain joins TRBV25-1 to TRBJ2-1, with D uncertain. V was cut by 4 bases and J by 6 bases, with 10 bases left in between. The CDR3 is 13 residues long. Germline V gene data show CDR1 as MGHDK and CDR2 as SYGVNS. DNA of the CDR3: TGTGCCAGCAGTGCCACGCGCTTCAATGAGCAGTTCTTC. Translating gives CASSATRFNEQFF.

The chain couples TRBV5-4 to TRBJ1-1; D gene uncertain. Trimming pared 7 bases from V and 3 bases from J, leaving 13 bases between. Germline loops: CDR1 SGHNT, CDR2 YYREEE (reference sequence). The CDR3 has 13 residues. The CDR3 bases are TGTGCCAGCGTCCGATCGGGTGACACTGAAGCTTTCTTT. Translation gives CASVRSGDTEAFF.

V gene TRBV6-4 combines with J gene TRBJ2-1; 8 positions match TRBD2. The trim removed 5 bases at V and 7 bases at J, leaving 13 bases unmatched. CDR1 MRHNA and CDR2 SNTAGT come from the germline V gene. This CDR3 has 16 residues. The chain's CDR3 is CASSQRGIAGSNEQFF. The CDR3 nucleotides read TGTGCCAGCAGTCAAAGGGGAATAGCGGGAAGTAATGAGCAGTTCTTC.

This chain joins TRBV5-6 and TRBJ2-2; TRBD1 might be the D (6 bases). CDR1 SGHDT and CDR2 YYEEEE come from the germline V gene. CDR3 length: 18 amino acids. V was clipped by 4 bases and J by 0 bases, with 19 bases between them. Written as DNA, the CDR3 is TGTGCCAGCAGCCCGGGTGGGGGCCCCGGGGCGAACACCGGGGAGCTGTTTTTT. Encoded protein: CASSPGGGPGANTGELFF.

The gene calls are TRBV16 and TRBJ2-7; 9 bases match TRBD1. Germline CDR1 is KGHSY and CDR2 is FQNENV. The CDR3 runs to 16 residues. The V gene end was trimmed by 4 bases and the J gene end by 7 bases; junction bases not matched to a gene: 14. CDR3 DNA sequence: TGTGCCAGCAGCCTATATGAGGGACAGGGCCTTATGGAGCAGTACTTC. Its protein is CASSLYEGQGLMEQYF.

The chain joins TRBV19 to TRBJ2-7; tentatively, D is TRBD2 (6 bases). CDR1 and CDR2 (germline): LNHDA, SQIVND (reference sequence). There are 15 residues in the CDR3. Deletions cut 5 bases from V and 5 bases from J, with 19 bases between. CDR3 nucleotides: TGTGCCAGTAGTGAAGGTCGCGGGAACTTCCACGAGCAGTACTTC. It yields the protein CASSEGRGNFHEQYF.

The V and J genes are TRBV7-9 and TRBJ2-1; TRBD2 aligns across 7 bases. J was trimmed by 14 bases and V by 5 bases; bases with no gene match: 12. Germline assignment: CDR1 SEHNR and CDR2 FQNEAQ (reference sequence). CDR3 length equals 13 residues. Here the CDR3 reads CASSPPPGGKEFF. The CDR3 nucleotides are TGTGCCAGCAGCCCGCCTCCGGGGGGAAAGGAGTTCTTC.

With regard to this clone: One end of the junction fails to match germline, which may point to a read error. The CDR3 DNA is TGTGCTAGCAGCAAAGACAGGCGCGATGAGCAGTTCTTC. Protein: CASSKDRRDEQFF. The gene calls are TRBV7-7 and TRBJ2-1; D perhaps matches TRBD1 (6 bases). The CDR3 is made up of 13 amino acids. Looked up from germline, CDR1 is SSHAT and CDR2 is FNYEAQ (reference sequence).